The 25 T cell receptor beta chains below all came from one sample that was sequenced in a study of cytomegalovirus exposure and HLA in healthy donors. In the PCR, 60 Vbeta and 13 Jbeta primers were used. This table comes from immunoSEQ multiplex PCR, and its TCRdb copy is limited to in-frame clones, with some not included. The data contain hundreds of thousands of clones, 75% to 85% of them singletons. Input material: PBMCs. The origin of the receptors is a woman aged 55-75 years in good health and CMV-seropositive.

The rearrangement joins TRBV2 to TRBJ2-5, with D uncertain. The germline gives CDR1 SNHLY, CDR2 FYNNEI. The CDR3 consists of 13 residues. V was clipped by 3 bases and J by 3 bases, with 8 bases between them. This CDR3 is CASSDGGKETQYF. In DNA, the CDR3 is TGTGCCAGCAGTGACGGCGGAAAAGAGACCCAGTACTTC.

This chain joins TRBV6-1 and TRBJ2-7, with TRBD2 matching over 8 bases. Germline lookup yields CDR1 MNHNS and CDR2 SASEGT. This CDR3 has 15 residues. The junction had 11 bases not matched to a gene; V was cut back by 6 bases and J by 4 bases. CDR3 in amino acids: CASSPTSAGGYEQYF. Written as DNA, the CDR3 is TGTGCCAGCAGCCCAACTTCGGCGGGAGGTTACGAGCAGTACTTC.

The genes are TRBV2 and TRBJ1-2; 9 bases agree with TRBD1. V lost 6 bases and J lost 3; bases outside the gene matches: 11. The germline gives CDR1 SNHLY, CDR2 FYNNEI. The CDR3 covers 16 residues. In DNA form, the CDR3 reads TGTGCCAGCAGACCTTTGGGGACAGGGTACGACTATGGCTACACCTTC. It yields the protein CASRPLGTGYDYGYTF. Based on the CDR3 plus reference TRBV2 and TRBJ1-2, the full variable domain is EPEVTQTPSHQVTQMGQEVILRCVPISNHLYFYWYRQILGQKVEFLVSFYNNEISEKSEIFDDQFSVERPDGSNFTLKIRSTKLEDSAMYFCASRPLGTGYDYGYTFGSGTRLTVV.

The chain recombines TRBV5-5 with TRBJ1-3; tentative D call: TRBD1 (5 bases). V was pared by 1 base and J by 4 bases, with 12 bases between. This CDR3 is 15 amino acids long. In germline, CDR1 is SGHKS, CDR2 YYEKEE (reference sequence). CDR3 protein: CASSLFSGLGNTIYF. In DNA form, the CDR3 reads TGTGCCAGCAGCTTGTTCTCAGGGTTGGGAAACACCATATATTTT.

This clone was seen more than once but under ten times. The genes are TRBV4-1 and TRBJ1-2; D might be TRBD1 (6 bases). V lost 1 base, J lost 0 bases, and 15 bases lay in between. The germline V gene encodes CDR1 MGHRA and CDR2 YSYEKL. The CDR3 runs to 17 residues. CDR3 residues: CASSQGGRGRSNYGYTF. The CDR3 region has the DNA TGCGCCAGCAGCCAAGGGGGCAGGGGTAGGTCTAACTATGGCTACACCTTC.

This clone has just one count. V gene TRBV7-2 combines with J gene TRBJ1-4; unclear D gene. The CDR3 has 12 residues. Germline CDR1 SGHTA, CDR2 FQGNSA. V was cut by 2 bases and J by 7 bases, with 5 bases left in between. For the CDR3, the DNA is TGTGCCAGCAGCTTATTTAGTGAAAAACTGTTTTTT. Amino acids: CASSLFSEKLFF.

The chain is built from TRBV5-1 and TRBJ2-5; possibly TRBD2 for D (5 bases). The CDR3 is made up of 16 amino acids. Germline values: CDR1 SGHRS, CDR2 YFSETQ. V was trimmed by 4 bases and J by 5 bases, leaving 21 bases between them. In DNA, the CDR3 is TGCGCCAGCAGCCCCATGAGCGCCCCGGGGATGGAGACCCAGTACTTC. This translates into CASSPMSAPGMETQYF.

The V call is TRBV7-2, the J call TRBJ2-7; 9 bases agree with TRBD1. With 5 bases clipped from V and 3 bases from J, the junction kept 5 bases outside the gene matches. The CDR3 runs to 14 residues. Germline V gene data show CDR1 as SGHTA and CDR2 as FQGNSA. The CDR3 spells CASSTSGQGYEQYF. The CDR3 DNA reads TGTGCCAGCAGCACCTCGGGACAGGGCTACGAGCAGTACTTC.

The chain links TRBV6-1 to TRBJ1-5; no definite D call. V lost 2 bases and J lost 5, with 4 bases in between. Germline CDR1 and CDR2: MNHNS and SASEGT. The CDR3 extends over 12 amino acids. In DNA, the CDR3 is TGTGCCAGCAGTGAATCCTATCAGCCCCAGCATTTT. It translates to CASSESYQPQHF.

This clone has only one observation. The chain is built from TRBV18 and TRBJ2-1, with D maybe TRBD1 (5 bases). This CDR3 region has 13 residues. CDR1 and CDR2 (germline): KGHSH, LQKENI. V lost 2 bases and J 6 bases, leaving 8 bases between the germline ends. CDR3 residues: CASSPGQSNEQFF. CDR3 DNA sequence: TGTGCCAGCTCACCAGGACAAAGCAATGAGCAGTTCTTC.

J is TRBJ2-5 and V is TRBV10-3; 8 nucleotides match TRBD2. CDR3 length: 12 amino acids. Germline lookup yields CDR1 ENHRY and CDR2 SYGVKD. V shed 5 bases, J shed 5 bases, and the junction held 1 base outside the gene matches. The CDR3, as DNA: TGTGCCATCAGTTCTAGCGGGGAGACCCAGTACTTC. Its translation: CAISSSGETQYF.

V is TRBV4-3 and J is TRBJ2-1, with D perhaps matching TRBD1 (6 bases). The CDR3 is 14 amino acids. Germline CDR1 and CDR2: LGHNA and YSLEER. V gave up 0 bases and J gave up 6 bases, with 9 bases separating them. This chain's CDR3 is CASSQEIGGNEQFF. In nucleotides, the CDR3 is TGCGCCAGCAGCCAAGAAATAGGGGGCAATGAGCAGTTCTTC.

The chain uses TRBV4-1 and TRBJ2-3, with D perhaps TRBD2 (5 bases). This CDR3 is 16 amino acids long. Between the trimmed V and J ends, which lost 4 bases and 1 base, there was a span of 15 bases. The germline CDR1 and CDR2 sequences are MGHRA and YSYEKL. CDR3 residues: CASSPLGPLRTDTQYF. CDR3 DNA: TGCGCCAGCAGCCCACTAGGGCCCCTACGCACAGATACGCAGTATTTT.

With regard to this clone: The junction departs from the called germline gene at one end, perhaps through a read error. Additional DNA sequences in this sample encode the identical CDR3. The gene calls are TRBV13 and TRBJ2-2, with 7 bases matching TRBD2. CDR1 and CDR2 from the germline V gene are PRHDT and FYEKMQ (reference sequence). The CDR3 runs 15 residues. The CDR3, as DNA: TGTGCCAGCAGCTTAACTAGCGAGAACACCGGGGAGCTGTTCTTT. It translates to CASSLTSENTGELFF. Using reference TRBV13 and TRBJ2-2 for the parts outside the CDR3, the full variable domain is AAGVIQSPRHLIKEKRETATLKCYPIPRHDTVYWYQQGPGQDPQFLISFYEKMQSDKGSIPDRFSAQQFSDYHSELNMSSLELGDSALYFCASSLTSENTGELFFGEGSRLTVL.

The genes are TRBV19 and TRBJ2-5; 11 bases are shared with TRBD2. V shed 1 base, J shed 6 bases, and the junction held 10 bases outside the gene matches. The CDR3 loop spans 17 amino acids. Germline assignment: CDR1 LNHDA and CDR2 SQIVND (reference sequence). CDR3 loop: CASSIAQRLAGRKTQYF. The DNA for the CDR3 is TGTGCCAGTAGTATAGCCCAACGACTAGCGGGACGGAAGACCCAGTACTTC.

Comment on this clone: A read error may account for a junction end that differs from germline. Other DNA sequences in this sample translate to the same CDR3. V usage is TRBV7-8 and J usage is TRBJ1-2, with 7 bases fitting TRBD1. Germline CDR1 SGHVS, CDR2 FQNEAQ. This CDR3 region has 14 residues. CDR3 protein: CASSLTDRIYGYTF. The CDR3 DNA reads TGCGCCAGCAGCTTAACGGACAGGATCTATGGCTACACCTTC.

CDR3 nucleotides: TGTGCCAGCAGCGTAGAAGGCAGGGGTGGGTTTGAAGCTTTCTTT. Translated: CASSVEGRGGFEAFF. This sequence joins TRBV9 and TRBJ1-1; a possible D gene is TRBD1 (6 bases). Germline CDR1 reads SGDLS; CDR2 reads YYNGEE. The ends were cut back, 0 bases at V and 7 bases at J, with 16 bases in the middle. This CDR3 contains 15 residues.

The J gene is TRBJ2-3, the V gene TRBV28; D is undetermined. The CDR3 extends over 13 amino acids. Germline lookup yields CDR1 MDHEN and CDR2 SYDVKM. V gave up 3 bases and J gave up 2 bases, with 6 bases separating them. For the CDR3, the DNA is TGTGCCAGCAGTTTTCCTAACACAGATACGCAGTATTTT. Its translation is CASSFPNTDTQYF.

This chain connects TRBV28 to TRBJ1-5; D unclear. Germline CDR1 MDHEN, CDR2 SYDVKM. The CDR3 runs to 16 residues. The V and J ends lost 5 bases and 1 base respectively, with 15 bases between them. The CDR3 spells CASSETPSRSNQPQHF. Written as DNA, the CDR3 is TGTGCCAGCAGTGAGACTCCTTCGAGGAGCAATCAGCCCCAGCATTTT.

The chain carries TRBV5-1 and TRBJ2-1, with D perhaps TRBD2 (6 bases). Germline CDR1 and CDR2: SGHRS and YFSETQ. The CDR3 covers 17 residues. V was cut by 6 bases and J by 8 bases, with 27 bases left in between. The CDR3 sequence is CASKMGGTGGTFDEQFF. In nucleotides, the CDR3 is TGCGCCAGCAAAATGGGGGGAACCGGCGGGACCTTCGATGAGCAGTTCTTC.

The chain links TRBV18 to TRBJ1-2; 9 bases fit TRBD1. This CDR3 region has 15 residues. J was trimmed by 6 bases and V by 3 bases; bases with no gene match: 8. In germline, CDR1 is KGHSH, CDR2 LQKENI. The CDR3 spells CASSPGQGSSDGYTF. For the CDR3, the DNA is TGTGCCAGCTCACCGGGACAGGGATCAAGTGATGGCTACACCTTC.

The rearrangement joins TRBV27 to TRBJ2-1; 7 nucleotides agree with TRBD1. With V trimmed by 6 bases and J by 0 bases, 2 bases remained unmatched. CDR3 length equals 14 residues. Germline V gene sequence: CDR1 MNHEY, CDR2 SMNVEV (reference sequence). The CDR3 coding sequence is TGTGCCAGCAGGCGGACAGGCTCCTACAATGAGCAGTTCTTC. This sequence encodes CASRRTGSYNEQFF.

This clone occurred once. The V and J genes are TRBV11-2 and TRBJ2-5; 7 bases line up with TRBD1. The CDR3 loop spans 14 amino acids. CDR1 is SGHAT and CDR2 is FQNNGV in the germline V gene. The trim removed 1 base at V and 5 bases at J, leaving 4 bases unmatched. As DNA, the CDR3 is TGTGCCAGCAGCTTAGTGACAGGGTCCGAGACCCAGTACTTC. This codes for CASSLVTGSETQYF.

The V call is TRBV7-9, the J call TRBJ1-2, with a tentative D call TRBD1 (6 bases). Trimming pared 5 bases from V and 2 bases from J, leaving 15 bases between. The CDR3 covers 15 residues. Germline V gene sequence: CDR1 SEHNR, CDR2 FQNEAQ (reference sequence). CDR3 loop: CASSRNREGNYGYTF. The CDR3, as DNA: TGTGCCAGCAGCCGGAACAGGGAGGGAAACTATGGCTACACCTTC.

The chain couples TRBV7-2 to TRBJ1-2; possibly TRBD1 for D (5 bases). CDR1 is SGHTA, CDR2 FQGNSA, per germline. V lost 5 bases and J lost 4, with 17 bases in between. The CDR3 sequence is 15 residues long. CDR3 in DNA: TGTGCCAGCAGCCTCGGGCAGGGAACGGTCTATGGCTACACCTTC. Amino acids: CASSLGQGTVYGYTF.